The present T cell receptor beta chain was sequenced within a study of cytomegalovirus exposure and HLA in healthy donors. The wider study: The Caucasian-associated ancestry cluster contained about 80% of the approximately 400 genotyped donors.

Comments on this clone: What it recognizes is unknown.

Germline loops: CDR1 SGHRS, CDR2 YFSETQ. The V end was cut by 4 bases, the J end by 3 bases, with 13 bases between. The CDR3 totals 14 residues. Study-level findings and limits: Researchers reported that a few CMV-associated chains were confirmed in vitro as CMV antigen-specific.

PCR was performed using 60 Vbeta and 13 Jbeta primers. The protocol was immunoSEQ multiplex PCR, while the TCRdb copy is restricted to in-frame clones and leaves out a portion. The sample lists fewer than 200,000 clones, roughly 10% occurring once. The rearrangement uses TRBV5-1 and TRBJ2-5; the D gene is possibly TRBD2 (6 bases). The sample consisted of PBMCs. This receptor was obtained from a woman under 40 in good health and CMV-seropositive. The CDR3 reads CASSPGPGEETQYF. For the CDR3, the DNA is TGCGCCAGCAGCCCCGGCCCGGGAGAAGAGACCCAGTACTTC.